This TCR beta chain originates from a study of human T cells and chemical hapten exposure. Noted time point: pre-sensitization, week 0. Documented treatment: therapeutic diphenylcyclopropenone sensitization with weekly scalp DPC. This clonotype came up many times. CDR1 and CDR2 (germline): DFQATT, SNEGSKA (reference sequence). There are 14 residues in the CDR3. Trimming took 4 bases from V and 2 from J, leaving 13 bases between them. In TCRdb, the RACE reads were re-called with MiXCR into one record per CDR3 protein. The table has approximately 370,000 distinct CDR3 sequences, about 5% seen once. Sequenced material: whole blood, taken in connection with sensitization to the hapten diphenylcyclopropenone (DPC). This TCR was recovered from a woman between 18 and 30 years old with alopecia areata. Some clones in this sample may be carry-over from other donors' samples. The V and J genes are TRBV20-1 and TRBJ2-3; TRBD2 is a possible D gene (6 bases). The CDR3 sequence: CSANLASFTDTQYF. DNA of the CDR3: TGCAGTGCTAATCTAGCGTCTTTCACAGATACGCAGTATTTT.